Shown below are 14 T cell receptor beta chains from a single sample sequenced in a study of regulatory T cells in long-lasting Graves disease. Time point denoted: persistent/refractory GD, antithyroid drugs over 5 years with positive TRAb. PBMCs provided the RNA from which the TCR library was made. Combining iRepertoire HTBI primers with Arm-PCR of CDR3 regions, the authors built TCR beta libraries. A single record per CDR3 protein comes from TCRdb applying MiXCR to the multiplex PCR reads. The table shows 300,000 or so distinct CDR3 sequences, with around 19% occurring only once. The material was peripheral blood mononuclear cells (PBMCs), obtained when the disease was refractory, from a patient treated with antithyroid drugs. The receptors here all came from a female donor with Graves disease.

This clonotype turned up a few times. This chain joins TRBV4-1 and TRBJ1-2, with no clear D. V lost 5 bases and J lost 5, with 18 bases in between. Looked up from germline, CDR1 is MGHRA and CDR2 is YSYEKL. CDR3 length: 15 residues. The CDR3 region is CASSSSWAGEYGYTF. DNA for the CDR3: TGCGCCAGCAGCTCCTCCTGGGCAGGCGAGTATGGCTACACCTTC.

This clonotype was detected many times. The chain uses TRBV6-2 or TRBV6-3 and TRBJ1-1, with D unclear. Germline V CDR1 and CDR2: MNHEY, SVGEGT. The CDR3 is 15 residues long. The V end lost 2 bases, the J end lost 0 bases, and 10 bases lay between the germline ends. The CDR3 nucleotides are TGTGCCAGCAGTTACAGGCCAGCTCTGAACACTGAAGCTTTCTTT. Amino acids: CASSYRPALNTEAFF.

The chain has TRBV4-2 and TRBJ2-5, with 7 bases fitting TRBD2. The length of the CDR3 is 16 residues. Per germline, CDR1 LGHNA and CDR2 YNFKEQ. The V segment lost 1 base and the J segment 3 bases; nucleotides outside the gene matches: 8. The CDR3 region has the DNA TGTGCCAGCAGCCAAGGATCAAGAGGACTAGAAGAGACCCAGTACTTC. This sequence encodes CASSQGSRGLEETQYF.

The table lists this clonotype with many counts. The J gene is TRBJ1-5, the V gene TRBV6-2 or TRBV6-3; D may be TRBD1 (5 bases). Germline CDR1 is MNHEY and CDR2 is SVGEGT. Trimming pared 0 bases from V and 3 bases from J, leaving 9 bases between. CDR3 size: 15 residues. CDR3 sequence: CASSYSLGANQPQHF. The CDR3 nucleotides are TGTGCCAGCAGTTACTCGTTAGGGGCCAATCAGCCCCAGCATTTT.

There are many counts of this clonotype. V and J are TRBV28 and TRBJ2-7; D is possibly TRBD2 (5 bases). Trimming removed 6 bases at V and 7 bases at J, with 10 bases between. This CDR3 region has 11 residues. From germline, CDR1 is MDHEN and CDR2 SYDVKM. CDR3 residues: CASSRRGEQYF. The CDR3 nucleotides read TGTGCCAGCAGCCGACGGGGTGAGCAGTACTTC.

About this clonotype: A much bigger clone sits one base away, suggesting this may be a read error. The CDR3 bases are TGTGCCAGTTACGGGGGGGCTCGCGAGCAGTACTTC. Protein: CASYGGAREQYF. The V gene is TRBV2, the J gene TRBJ2-7, with 8 bases aligning to TRBD2. The germline V gene encodes CDR1 SNHLY and CDR2 FYNNEI. J lost 6 bases, V lost 9 bases, and 7 bases had no gene match. The CDR3 is 12 amino acids.

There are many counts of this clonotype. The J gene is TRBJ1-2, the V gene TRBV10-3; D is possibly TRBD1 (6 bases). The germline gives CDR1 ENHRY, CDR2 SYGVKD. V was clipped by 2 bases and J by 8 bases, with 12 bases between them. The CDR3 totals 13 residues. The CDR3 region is CAISEVGDKGYTF. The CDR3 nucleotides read TGTGCCATCAGTGAGGTAGGGGACAAAGGCTACACCTTC.

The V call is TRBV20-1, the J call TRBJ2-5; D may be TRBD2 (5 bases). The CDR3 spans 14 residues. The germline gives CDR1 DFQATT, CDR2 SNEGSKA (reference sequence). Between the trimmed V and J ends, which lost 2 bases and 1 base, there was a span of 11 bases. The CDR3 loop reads CSARPTGFQETQYF. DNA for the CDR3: TGCAGTGCTAGACCAACGGGGTTCCAAGAGACCCAGTACTTC.

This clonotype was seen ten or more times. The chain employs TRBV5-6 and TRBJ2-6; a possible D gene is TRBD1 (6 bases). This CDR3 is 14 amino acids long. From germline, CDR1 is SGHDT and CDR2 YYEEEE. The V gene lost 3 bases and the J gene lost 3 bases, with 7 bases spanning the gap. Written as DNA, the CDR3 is TGTGCCAGCAGCTCGACAGGTGGGGCCAACGTCCTGACTTTC. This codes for CASSSTGGANVLTF.

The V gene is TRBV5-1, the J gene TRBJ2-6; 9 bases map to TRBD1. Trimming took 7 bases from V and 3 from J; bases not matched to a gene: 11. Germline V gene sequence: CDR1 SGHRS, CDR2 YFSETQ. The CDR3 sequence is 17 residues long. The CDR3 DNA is TGCGCCAGCTCCAGGACAGGGGTGTTATATGGGGCCAACGTCCTGACTTTC. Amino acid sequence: CASSRTGVLYGANVLTF.

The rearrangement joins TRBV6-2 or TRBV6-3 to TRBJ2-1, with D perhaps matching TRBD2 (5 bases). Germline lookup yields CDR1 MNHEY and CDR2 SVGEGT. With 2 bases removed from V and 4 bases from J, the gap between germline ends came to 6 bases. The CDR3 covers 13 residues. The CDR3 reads CASSYEGYNEQFF. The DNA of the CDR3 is TGTGCCAGCAGTTACGAGGGTTACAATGAGCAGTTCTTC.

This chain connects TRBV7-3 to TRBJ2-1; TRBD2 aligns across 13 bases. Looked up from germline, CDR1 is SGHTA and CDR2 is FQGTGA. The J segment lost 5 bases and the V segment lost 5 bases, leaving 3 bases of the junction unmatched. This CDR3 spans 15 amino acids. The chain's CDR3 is CASSRGLAGDNEQFF. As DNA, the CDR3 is TGTGCCAGCAGCCGAGGACTAGCGGGGGACAATGAGCAGTTCTTC.

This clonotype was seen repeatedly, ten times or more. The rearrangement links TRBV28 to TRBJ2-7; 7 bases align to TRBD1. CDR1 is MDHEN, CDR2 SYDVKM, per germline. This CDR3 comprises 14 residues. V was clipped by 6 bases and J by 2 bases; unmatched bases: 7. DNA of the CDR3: TGTGCCAGCAGCCCCTGGGACAGAGCCTACGAGCAGTACTTC. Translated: CASSPWDRAYEQYF.

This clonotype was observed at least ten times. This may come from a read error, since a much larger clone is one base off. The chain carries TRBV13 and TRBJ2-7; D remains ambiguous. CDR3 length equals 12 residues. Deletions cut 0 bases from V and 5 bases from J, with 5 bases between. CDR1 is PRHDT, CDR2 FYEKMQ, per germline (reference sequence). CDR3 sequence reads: CASSLGPNEQYF. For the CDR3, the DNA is TGTGCCAGCAGCTTAGGACCCAACGAGCAGTACTTC.